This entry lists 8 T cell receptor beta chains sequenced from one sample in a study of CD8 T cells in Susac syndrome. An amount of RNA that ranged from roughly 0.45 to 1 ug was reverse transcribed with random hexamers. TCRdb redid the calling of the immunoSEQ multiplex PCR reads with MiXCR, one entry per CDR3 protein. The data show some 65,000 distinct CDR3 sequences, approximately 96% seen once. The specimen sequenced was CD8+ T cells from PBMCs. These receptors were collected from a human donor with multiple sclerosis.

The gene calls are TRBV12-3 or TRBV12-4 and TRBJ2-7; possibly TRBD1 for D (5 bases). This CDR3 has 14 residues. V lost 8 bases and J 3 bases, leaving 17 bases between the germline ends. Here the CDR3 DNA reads TGTGCCAGCTCCCCGGGTGGGGCCAACTACGAGCAGTACTTC. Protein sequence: CASSPGGANYEQYF.

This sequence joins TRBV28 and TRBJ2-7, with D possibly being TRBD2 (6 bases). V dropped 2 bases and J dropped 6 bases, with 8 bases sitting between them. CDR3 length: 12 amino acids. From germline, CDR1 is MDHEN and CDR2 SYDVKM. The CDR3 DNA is TGTGCCAGCAGTTTAGCGGAGGGCGAGCAGTACTTC. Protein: CASSLAEGEQYF.

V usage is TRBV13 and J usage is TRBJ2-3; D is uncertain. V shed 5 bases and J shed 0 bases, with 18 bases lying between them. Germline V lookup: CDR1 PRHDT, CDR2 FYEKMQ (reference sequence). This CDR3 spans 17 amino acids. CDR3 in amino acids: CASSPGNPSPSTDTQYF. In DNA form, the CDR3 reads TGTGCCAGCAGCCCGGGTAACCCGAGCCCCAGCACAGATACGCAGTATTTT.

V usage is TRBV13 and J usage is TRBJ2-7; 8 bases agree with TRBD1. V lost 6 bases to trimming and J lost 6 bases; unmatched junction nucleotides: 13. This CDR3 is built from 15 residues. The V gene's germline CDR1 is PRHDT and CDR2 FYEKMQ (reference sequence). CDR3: CASSPPTGALREQYF. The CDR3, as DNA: TGTGCCAGCAGTCCCCCGACAGGGGCCCTTCGCGAGCAGTACTTC.

The CDR3 sequence is CSAREVEENYGYTF. CDR3 bases: TGCAGTGCTAGAGAAGTTGAAGAGAACTATGGCTACACCTTC. The rearrangement links TRBV20-1 to TRBJ1-2; D call uncertain. Germline V gene lookup returns CDR1 DFQATT and CDR2 SNEGSKA (reference sequence). V shed 0 bases and J shed 2 bases, with 10 bases lying between them. The CDR3 covers 14 residues.

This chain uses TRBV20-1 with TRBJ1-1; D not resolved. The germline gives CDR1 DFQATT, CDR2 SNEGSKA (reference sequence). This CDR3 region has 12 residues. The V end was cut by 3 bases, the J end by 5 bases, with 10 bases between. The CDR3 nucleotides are TGCAGTGCTAGGTTGGTGGGGACTGAAGCTTTCTTT. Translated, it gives CSARLVGTEAFF.

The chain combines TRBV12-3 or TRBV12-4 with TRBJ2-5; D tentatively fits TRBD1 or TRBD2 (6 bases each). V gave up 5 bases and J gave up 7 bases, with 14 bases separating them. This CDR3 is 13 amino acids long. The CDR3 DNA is TGTGCCAGCAGTCCCCCGGAGGGGGGGACCCAGTACTTC. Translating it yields CASSPPEGGTQYF.

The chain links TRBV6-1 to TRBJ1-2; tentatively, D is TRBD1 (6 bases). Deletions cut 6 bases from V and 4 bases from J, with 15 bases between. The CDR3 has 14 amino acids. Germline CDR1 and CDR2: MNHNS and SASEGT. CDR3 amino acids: CASRMFKGVYGYTF. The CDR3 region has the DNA TGTGCCAGCAGAATGTTTAAGGGGGTCTATGGCTACACCTTC.